One sample yielded the 28 T cell receptor beta chains listed below, sequenced in a study of T cell repertoires in cytomegalovirus infection. TCRdb analysed the reads with MiXCR anew, one entry per CDR3 protein. The top ten hold 13% of the sample, which has about 770,000 distinct CDR3 sequences, just under 30% seen once. The antigens for these receptors are not known. The source material was cultured CD8+ T cells from PBMCs, sampled from culture after CMV antigen stimulation. The receptors were gathered from a human donor in good health (CMV status not recorded). Some clones in this sample may be carry-over from other donors' samples.

The rearrangement uses TRBV19 and TRBJ1-1; 8 bases fit TRBD1. Germline-derived CDR1 and CDR2 are LNHDA and SQIVND (reference sequence). Germline trimming cut 0 bases from V and 4 bases from J; bases unmatched to any gene: 4. CDR3 length: 15 amino acids. The CDR3 protein is CASSIEPGQGTEAFF. In DNA, the CDR3 is TGTGCCAGTAGTATAGAACCTGGACAGGGCACTGAAGCTTTCTTT.

Many counts were recorded for this clonotype. V usage is TRBV7-6 and J usage is TRBJ2-3; no clear D gene. V dropped 2 bases and J dropped 1 base, with 13 bases sitting between them. Germline loops: CDR1 SGHVS, CDR2 FNYEAQ. The CDR3 totals 16 residues. CDR3 sequence (DNA): TGTGCCAGCAGCTTACCTGACCACTTCGGCACAGATACGCAGTATTTT. Its translation: CASSLPDHFGTDTQYF.

The chain recombines TRBV19 with TRBJ1-2; the match to TRBD1 covers 8 bases. Germline loops: CDR1 LNHDA, CDR2 SQIVND (reference sequence). V shed 6 bases and J 4 bases; nucleotides not matched to a gene: 7. The CDR3 is 14 amino acids. CDR3 nucleotide sequence: TGTGCCAGTAGATTGGGACAGGAAGTCTATGGCTACACCTTC. It specifies CASRLGQEVYGYTF.

This CDR3 is CASSFWEANYGYTF. DNA of the CDR3: TGTGCCAGCAGTTTTTGGGAGGCGAACTATGGCTACACCTTC. The chain links TRBV12-3 or TRBV12-4 to TRBJ1-2, with D unresolved. Trimming left V 3 bases short and J 2 bases short, with 10 bases between. There are 14 residues in the CDR3.

The V call is TRBV19, the J call TRBJ2-5; TRBD2 matches at 15 bases. Germline CDR1 is LNHDA and CDR2 is SQIVND (reference sequence). With V trimmed by 3 bases and J by 4 bases, 6 bases remained unmatched. The CDR3 covers 17 residues. Written as DNA, the CDR3 is TGTGCCAGTAGTATGGGACTAGCGGGGGGCGAGGGAGAGACCCAGTACTTC. Residues: CASSMGLAGGEGETQYF.

The gene calls are TRBV19 and TRBJ2-1; D is unclear. This CDR3 contains 15 residues. The V and J ends lost 5 bases and 0 bases respectively, with 11 bases between them. CDR1 is LNHDA, CDR2 SQIVND, per germline (reference sequence). The CDR3 DNA follows: TGTGCCAGTAGTTGGGCGGAAAGCTCCTACAATGAGCAGTTCTTC. Protein sequence: CASSWAESSYNEQFF.

The chain is built from TRBV28 and TRBJ2-3, with D tentatively TRBD2 (6 bases). Trimming removed 6 bases at V and 0 bases at J, with 16 bases between. In germline, CDR1 is MDHEN, CDR2 SYDVKM. The CDR3 length is 16 residues. DNA for the CDR3: TGTGCCAGCAGGCTACCCGGGGGTCCTAGCACAGATACGCAGTATTTT. Amino acid sequence: CASRLPGGPSTDTQYF.

The chain is built from TRBV6-2 or TRBV6-3 and TRBJ2-1; 13 bases map to TRBD2. In germline, CDR1 is MNHEY, CDR2 SVGEGT. The CDR3 runs to 15 residues. V was clipped by 9 bases and J by 5 bases; unmatched bases: 7. CDR3 amino acids: CASSAGTSGNNEQFF. CDR3 sequence (DNA): TGTGCCAGTAGCGCCGGGACTAGCGGGAACAATGAGCAGTTCTTC.

This clonotype has more than one count but fewer than ten. The chain links TRBV19 to TRBJ2-3; 9 bases line up with TRBD2. The V and J ends lost 7 bases and 4 bases, in that order; junction bases with no gene match: 9. The CDR3 loop spans 15 amino acids. CDR1 and CDR2 from the germline V gene are LNHDA and SQIVND (reference sequence). This CDR3 reads CASTSSGGFADTQYF. In DNA, the CDR3 is TGTGCCAGTACTTCGAGCGGGGGGTTTGCAGATACGCAGTATTTT.

There are a few counts of this clonotype. CDR3 region: CATSPRNQGEDTQYF. CDR3 nucleotides: TGTGCCACCAGCCCTAGGAACCAGGGTGAAGATACGCAGTATTTT. The chain links TRBV15 to TRBJ2-3, with TRBD1 as a possible D gene (5 bases). There are 15 residues in the CDR3. V was cut by 5 bases and J by 5 bases, with 17 bases left in between. Germline values: CDR1 LNHNV, CDR2 YYDKDF (reference sequence).

The chain uses TRBV7-9 and TRBJ2-7, with D possibly matching TRBD2 (6 bases). Germline CDR1 and CDR2: SEHNR and FQNEAQ (reference sequence). V was shortened by 5 bases and J by 3 bases, with 17 bases between the two germline ends. The CDR3 extends over 15 amino acids. The CDR3 nucleotides read TGTGCCAGCAGCCCCCCCGGGGGAACCGGCTACGAGCAGTACTTC. Its protein is CASSPPGGTGYEQYF.

This clonotype was counted many times. The genes are TRBV7-9 and TRBJ2-6; TRBD1 agrees at 9 bases. CDR1 is SEHNR, CDR2 FQNEAQ, per germline (reference sequence). This CDR3 contains 17 residues. V was pared by 8 bases and J by 9 bases, with 17 bases of the junction left unmatched. CDR3 residues: CASDFTGGLESVNVLTF. The CDR3 DNA sequence: TGTGCCAGCGACTTCACAGGGGGCCTAGAGAGCGTCAACGTCCTGACTTTC.

This clonotype was observed a few times. The chain joins TRBV7-8 to TRBJ2-7, with no clear D. Germline CDR1 and CDR2: SGHVS and FQNEAQ. The CDR3 totals 12 residues. Trimming pared 5 bases from V and 3 bases from J, leaving 8 bases between. CDR3 nucleotide sequence: TGTGCCAGCAGCCCTCAGAGCTACGAGCAGTACTTC. It codes for CASSPQSYEQYF. Together with reference TRBV7-8 and TRBJ2-7, the CDR3 gives the full variable domain: GAGVSQSPRYKVAKRGQDVALRCDPISGHVSLFWYQQALGQGPEFLTYFQNEAQLDKSGLPSDRFFAERPEGSVSTLKIQRTQQEDSAVYLCASSPQSYEQYFGPGTRLTVT.

The chain is built from TRBV3-1 and TRBJ2-5, with 10 nucleotides matching TRBD1. Looked up from germline, CDR1 is LGHDT and CDR2 is YNNKEL (reference sequence). V shed 3 bases and J 2 bases; nucleotides not matched to a gene: 9. CDR3 length: 17 amino acids. CDR3 amino acids: CASSHPLRDRGQETQYF. The DNA for the CDR3 is TGTGCCAGCAGCCACCCCCTCCGGGACAGGGGACAAGAGACCCAGTACTTC.

This clonotype was detected only a few times. CDR3 sequence: CASSFPGGAEAFF. In DNA, the CDR3 is TGTGCCAGCAGCTTTCCTGGAGGGGCTGAAGCTTTCTTT. This chain connects TRBV7-4 to TRBJ1-1; maybe TRBD1 (5 bases). The V gene's germline CDR1 is SGHVT and CDR2 SQSDAQ. CDR3 length: 13 residues. The V gene lost 3 bases and the J gene lost 6 bases, with 11 bases spanning the gap.

The chain links TRBV9 to TRBJ1-2, with 8 bases identical to TRBD1. The CDR3 is 15 residues long. Trimming at V came to 3 bases and at J to 4 bases, leaving 8 bases not matched to a gene. Germline V gene lookup returns CDR1 SGDLS and CDR2 YYNGEE. The CDR3 region is CASSATWTGTYGYTF. The DNA of the CDR3 is TGTGCCAGCAGCGCGACCTGGACAGGGACCTATGGCTACACCTTC.

A few counts support this clonotype. The rearrangement uses TRBV6-5 and TRBJ1-2; maybe TRBD1 (6 bases). In germline, CDR1 is MNHEY, CDR2 SVGAGI. Trimming shortened V by 5 bases and J by 8 bases, and 21 bases separated the two germline ends. The CDR3 extends over 15 amino acids. The CDR3 protein is CASSQPGHETRGYTF. The CDR3 region has the DNA TGTGCCAGCAGTCAACCGGGACACGAGACCAGGGGCTACACCTTC.

This clonotype was seen many times. This sequence joins TRBV7-2 and TRBJ2-2, with 8 bases identical to TRBD2. Trimming took 3 bases from V and 3 from J; bases not matched to a gene: 3. CDR3 length equals 15 residues. Germline CDR1 reads SGHTA; CDR2 reads FQGNSA. The CDR3 bases are TGTGCCAGCAGCTTTTACGGGGGGGACACCGGGGAGCTGTTTTTT. It codes for CASSFYGGDTGELFF.

As DNA, the CDR3 is TGCGCCAGCAGCCCCCGGACAGGGGAGTATGAGCAGTTCTTC. Protein sequence: CASSPRTGEYEQFF. The J gene is TRBJ2-1, the V gene TRBV4-3; 9 bases map to TRBD1. Germline V gene data show CDR1 as LGHNA and CDR2 as YSLEER. The V and J ends lost 4 bases and 8 bases, in that order; junction bases with no gene match: 6. The CDR3 extends over 14 amino acids.

This chain joins TRBV7-2 and TRBJ2-1, with TRBD2 identical over 7 bases. V lost 1 base to trimming and J lost 7 bases; unmatched junction nucleotides: 7. The CDR3 runs 15 residues. CDR1 is SGHTA and CDR2 is FQGNSA in the germline V gene. This CDR3 is CASSLEVLALNEQFF. CDR3 coding DNA: TGTGCCAGCAGCTTAGAGGTACTAGCGTTAAATGAGCAGTTCTTC.

This sequence joins TRBV5-4 and TRBJ1-6; a possible D gene is TRBD1 (5 bases). This CDR3 spans 14 amino acids. The germline V gene has CDR1 SGHNT and CDR2 YYREEE (reference sequence). V lost 2 bases to trimming and J lost 10 bases, with 13 bases between them. CDR3 DNA sequence: TGTGCCAGCAGCTTAAGGGAAACAGGATCACCCCTCCACTTT. It encodes CASSLRETGSPLHF.

The chain uses TRBV24-1 and TRBJ2-2, with 7 bases aligning to TRBD1. Germline lookup yields CDR1 KGHDR and CDR2 SFDVKD. This CDR3 comprises 14 residues. Trimming removed 4 bases from V and 3 bases from J; junction bases left unmatched: 1. The CDR3 nucleotides are TGTGCCACCAGTGAAGGACAGGACACCGGGGAGCTGTTTTTT. Translated, it gives CATSEGQDTGELFF.

Comments on this clonotype: One end of the junction fails to match germline, which may point to a read error. The chain employs TRBV12-3 or TRBV12-4 and TRBJ1-1, with D unclear. CDR3 size: 13 residues. The CDR3 sequence: CAISLGRATEAFF. As DNA, the CDR3 is TGTGCCATCAGTTTAGGACGGGCCACTGAAGCTTTCTTT.

This clonotype appeared a few times. The chain recombines TRBV23-1 with TRBJ2-2, with 7 bases fitting TRBD1. TRBV23-1 is annotated as an ORF whose role is uncertain. J gave up 1 base and V 9 bases, and 5 bases lay outside the gene matches. The CDR3 loop spans 14 amino acids. The CDR3 is CARETGKNTGELFF. The CDR3 nucleotides read TGCGCCAGAGAGACAGGGAAGAACACCGGGGAGCTGTTTTTT.

In its sample, this clonotype was seen a few times. The chain has TRBV7-9 and TRBJ2-2; no clear D gene. CDR1 is SEHNR and CDR2 is FQNEAQ in the germline V gene (reference sequence). The CDR3 spans 12 residues. V was trimmed by 5 bases and J by 7 bases, leaving 8 bases between them. CDR3 loop: CASSGRGGELFF. The CDR3 DNA sequence: TGTGCCAGCAGCGGTCGAGGCGGGGAGCTGTTTTTT.

This sequence joins TRBV4-3 and TRBJ1-1; a possible D gene is TRBD1 (6 bases). Germline CDR1 is LGHNA and CDR2 is YSLEER. The CDR3 runs to 15 residues. V lost 0 bases to trimming and J lost 3 bases, with 11 bases between them. CDR3 amino acids: CASSQEHREYTEAFF. The CDR3 DNA reads TGCGCCAGCAGCCAAGAACACAGGGAATACACTGAAGCTTTCTTT.

This chain uses TRBV6-6 with TRBJ2-5; D may be TRBD2 (5 bases). CDR1 MNHNY and CDR2 SVGAGI come from the germline V gene (reference sequence). V gave up 4 bases and J gave up 5 bases, with 17 bases separating them. CDR3 length equals 15 residues. This CDR3 is CASSLFARVEETQYF. DNA for the CDR3: TGTGCCAGCAGTTTATTTGCGAGGGTAGAGGAGACCCAGTACTTC.

There are a few counts of this clonotype. This sequence joins TRBV27 and TRBJ2-5; D is uncertain. V was trimmed by 1 base and J by 1 base, leaving 4 bases between them. This CDR3 has 13 amino acids. Germline V CDR1 and CDR2: MNHEY, SMNVEV (reference sequence). The CDR3 here is CASSLLSQETQYF. The DNA for the CDR3 is TGTGCCAGCAGTTTATTGAGCCAAGAGACCCAGTACTTC.